The T cell receptor (beta chain) described here comes from a study of chemoradiotherapy in HPV16-positive cancers. Notes on the study in general: Candidate HPV-specific clones and E7-related TCR motifs grew in tumor during treatment. Better recurrence-free survival went with HPV-responsive T-cell expansion in HPV16-positive patients. HPV-specific T cells were functionally defined from only a couple of HPV16-positive patients.

Repeated repertoire sampling spanned the course of chemoradiotherapy. To note about this clone: Its specificity is not known.

Only in-frame clones appear in the TCRdb table, and some are missing; sequencing was by immunoSEQ multiplex PCR. Of thousands of clones in the sample, about 86% were seen once. The CDR3 extends over 17 amino acids. After removal of 0 bases from V and 2 bases from J, the junction contained 2 bases not matched to a gene. From germline, CDR1 is SGDLS and CDR2 YYNGEE. The chain combines TRBV9 with TRBJ2-3; 14 bases line up with TRBD2. The sequence was obtained from a human donor with HPV-associated anogenital cancer. Sequencing used tumor tissue, obtained from a patient who underwent chemoradiotherapy. The CDR3 DNA sequence: TGTGCCAGCAGCGTAGGACTAGCGGGAGGGTCCACAGATACGCAGTATTTT. Protein sequence: CASSVGLAGGSTDTQYF.